This passage covers 20 T cell receptor beta chains from one sample sequenced in a study of blood T cell repertoires in COVID-19 (TCRdb year 2020). Preparation of the library involved the immunoSEQ multiplex PCR assay. The table comes from immuneACCESS by way of TCRdb, which keeps in-frame sequences with V and J called. Part of the clones is missing from these tables; in studies checked, under half for an unresolved V gene and the rest for unknown reasons. The sample yields some 150,000 clones; roughly 87% were counted once. The ten largest account for about 4.2% of the sample. The sequencing sample was made of peripheral blood. The source of these receptors is a woman aged 60-75 years with active or convalescent COVID-19.

V and J are TRBV5-5 and TRBJ2-3, with 10 bases aligning to TRBD2. Per germline, CDR1 SGHKS and CDR2 YYEKEE (reference sequence). V lost 4 bases, J lost 1 base, and 6 bases stayed unmatched. The CDR3 is made up of 16 amino acids. The CDR3 sequence: CASSLLLAGGTDTQYF. The CDR3 DNA reads as TGTGCCAGCAGCCTCCTTCTAGCGGGGGGCACAGATACGCAGTATTTT.

The chain is built from TRBV5-4 and TRBJ1-2, with D possibly TRBD1 on 5 matching bases. The germline gives CDR1 SGHNT, CDR2 YYREEE (reference sequence). The V end was cut by 0 bases, the J end by 0 bases, with 6 bases between. There are 14 residues in the CDR3. CDR3 protein: CASSLEGTNYGYTF. CDR3 nucleotides: TGTGCCAGCAGCTTGGAGGGGACTAACTATGGCTACACCTTC.

The CDR3 here is CASSPGQGIYEQYF. The CDR3 bases are TGTGCCAGCAGCCCCGGACAGGGTATCTACGAGCAGTACTTC. The chain uses TRBV13 and TRBJ2-7, with TRBD1 matching over 8 bases. V was pared by 5 bases and J by 3 bases, with 6 bases of the junction left unmatched. The CDR3 consists of 14 residues. The germline gives CDR1 PRHDT, CDR2 FYEKMQ (reference sequence).

The chain is built from TRBV7-9 and TRBJ2-7; D not certain. Germline CDR1 and CDR2: SEHNR and FQNEAQ (reference sequence). CDR3 size: 14 residues. Trimming removed 2 bases from V and 0 bases from J, with 8 bases in between. CDR3 coding DNA: TGTGCCAGCAGCTTACATGGCCTCTCCTACGAGCAGTACTTC. Protein sequence: CASSLHGLSYEQYF.

This clone appeared a single time. V and J are TRBV11-3 and TRBJ2-3, with D uncertain. The germline V gene encodes CDR1 SGHNT and CDR2 YENEEA. Trimming took off 5 bases at V and 5 bases at J, with 8 bases between the two ends. The CDR3 extends over 12 amino acids. The CDR3 nucleotides are TGTGCCAGCAGCCAGGCCGGAGATACGCAGTATTTT. Translated, it gives CASSQAGDTQYF.

CDR3 sequence: CASSDRAQPQHF. The CDR3 bases are TGTGCCAGCAGTGACAGGGCTCAGCCCCAGCATTTT. This chain connects TRBV12-3 or TRBV12-4 to TRBJ1-5, with 7 bases that match TRBD1. The trim removed 5 bases at V and 6 bases at J, leaving 1 base unmatched. This CDR3 has 12 residues.

This chain joins TRBV4-2 and TRBJ1-3; 11 bases are a match to TRBD1. Germline values: CDR1 LGHNA, CDR2 YNFKEQ. With 8 bases clipped from V and 4 bases from J, the junction kept 4 bases outside the gene matches. The CDR3 totals 14 residues. CDR3 nucleotides: TGTGCCAGCGCCGGGACAGGGGGAGGAAACACCATATATTTT. Its translation is CASAGTGGGNTIYF.

The V gene is TRBV5-1, the J gene TRBJ2-1, with 7 bases matching TRBD1. V shed 0 bases, J shed 8 bases, and the junction held 5 bases outside the gene matches. The CDR3 sequence is 14 residues long. Germline lookup yields CDR1 SGHRS and CDR2 YFSETQ. The chain's CDR3 is CASSLETGADEQFF. The CDR3 coding sequence is TGCGCCAGCAGCTTGGAAACAGGGGCTGATGAGCAGTTCTTC.

This chain links TRBV6-5 with TRBJ2-1; 9 nucleotides line up with TRBD2. J gave up 2 bases and V 5 bases, and 4 bases lay outside the gene matches. Germline CDR1 MNHEY, CDR2 SVGAGI. This CDR3 has 15 amino acids. The CDR3 region is CASSTLAGPYNEQFF. The CDR3 DNA follows: TGTGCCAGCAGTACTCTAGCGGGGCCCTACAATGAGCAGTTCTTC.

This chain joins TRBV7-2 and TRBJ1-1; 9 bases agree with TRBD1. The V gene end was trimmed by 5 bases and the J gene end by 1 base; junction bases not matched to a gene: 5. The CDR3 consists of 15 residues. Germline values: CDR1 SGHTA, CDR2 FQGNSA. The CDR3 here is CASSIGTGWNTEAFF. The CDR3 DNA follows: TGTGCCAGCAGCATAGGGACAGGGTGGAACACTGAAGCTTTCTTT.

This sequence joins TRBV5-1 and TRBJ2-7; TRBD1 might be the D (5 bases). The CDR3 covers 13 residues. V was pared by 3 bases and J by 4 bases, with 11 bases between. Germline V gene sequence: CDR1 SGHRS, CDR2 YFSETQ. The CDR3 DNA sequence: TGCGCCAGCAGCTACCCAGACAGATACGAGCAGTACTTC. Amino acid sequence: CASSYPDRYEQYF. The complete variable domain, with remaining parts taken from reference TRBV5-1 and TRBJ2-7, reads KAGVTQTPRYLIKTRGQQVTLSCSPISGHRSVSWYQQTPGQGLQFLFEYFSETQRNKGNFPGRFSGRQFSNSRSEMNVSTLELGDSALYLCASSYPDRYEQYFGPGTRLTVT.

The chain links TRBV6-5 to TRBJ1-3, with 7 bases that match TRBD1. V dropped 8 bases and J dropped 0; count of bases not matched to a gene: 7. The CDR3 is 15 amino acids. Germline V CDR1 and CDR2: MNHEY, SVGAGI. CDR3 in DNA: TGTGCCAGCCGGACAGGCACCAACTCTGGAAACACCATATATTTT. It is translated as CASRTGTNSGNTIYF.

This clone was counted a few times. The chain uses TRBV19 and TRBJ1-1; D call uncertain. The CDR3 consists of 14 residues. Germline V gene data show CDR1 as LNHDA and CDR2 as SQIVND (reference sequence). V was pared by 6 bases and J by 2 bases, with 13 bases between. CDR3 residues: CASRLTPRNTEAFF. Written as DNA, the CDR3 is TGTGCCAGTAGACTAACACCGCGAAACACTGAAGCTTTCTTT.

The V gene is TRBV9, the J gene TRBJ2-3, with TRBD2 matching 8 bases. Germline CDR1 reads SGDLS; CDR2 reads YYNGEE. CDR3 length: 16 amino acids. Trimming took 0 bases from V and 3 from J; bases not matched to a gene: 6. The CDR3 bases are TGTGCCAGCAGCGTAGCTAGGGGACTAGTAACAGATACGCAGTATTTT. Its protein product is CASSVARGLVTDTQYF.

The rearrangement uses TRBV7-9 and TRBJ1-3; D possibly corresponds to TRBD1 (6 bases). The CDR3 contains 18 residues. V lost 4 bases and J 0 bases, leaving 19 bases between the germline ends. Germline V gene lookup returns CDR1 SEHNR and CDR2 FQNEAQ (reference sequence). The CDR3 loop reads CASSWGQVLYTSGNTIYF. The CDR3, as DNA: TGTGCCAGCAGCTGGGGGCAGGTGCTATATACCTCTGGAAACACCATATATTTT.

The chain recombines TRBV7-2 with TRBJ2-7; TRBD2 matches 8 bases. CDR1 is SGHTA, CDR2 FQGNSA, per germline. The V gene end was trimmed by 4 bases and the J gene end by 3 bases; junction bases not matched to a gene: 5. The CDR3 is 14 residues long. CDR3 DNA sequence: TGTGCCAGCAGCTGGGCGGGGGGAAACTACGAGCAGTACTTC. As protein: CASSWAGGNYEQYF.

The J gene is TRBJ2-4, the V gene TRBV11-2; no clear D. The CDR3 runs 11 residues. V lost 4 bases to trimming and J lost 7 bases, with 5 bases between them. Germline V gene lookup returns CDR1 SGHAT and CDR2 FQNNGV. The CDR3 DNA reads TGTGCCAGCAGCTCTCGTAACATTCAGTACTTC. As protein: CASSSRNIQYF.

The rearrangement joins TRBV6-5 to TRBJ2-5; possibly TRBD1 for D (5 bases). The germline CDR1 and CDR2 sequences are MNHEY and SVGAGI. CDR3 length equals 14 residues. V shed 0 bases and J shed 5 bases, with 10 bases lying between them. Here the CDR3 reads CASSYSMGLETQYF. In nucleotides, the CDR3 is TGTGCCAGCAGTTACTCGATGGGGCTGGAGACCCAGTACTTC.

The rearrangement joins TRBV5-1 to TRBJ1-6; TRBD1 aligns across 8 bases. Per germline, CDR1 SGHRS and CDR2 YFSETQ. CDR3 length: 18 amino acids. V lost 4 bases to trimming and J lost 0 bases; unmatched junction nucleotides: 9. The CDR3 DNA is TGCGCCAGCAGCGGCGGACAGGGAGAAGACTCCTATAATTCACCCCTCCACTTT. This encodes CASSGGQGEDSYNSPLHF.

CDR3 sequence reads: CASSPGQGRSYYGYTF. The CDR3 DNA reads as TGTGCCAGCAGTCCGGGACAGGGTCGGAGTTACTATGGCTACACCTTC. The chain has TRBV6-6 and TRBJ1-2; 9 positions agree with TRBD1. Germline V lookup: CDR1 MNHNY, CDR2 SVGAGI (reference sequence). The CDR3 totals 16 residues. V dropped 5 bases and J dropped 3; count of bases not matched to a gene: 10.